Listed below are T cell receptor beta chains from one sample, sequenced in a study of type 1 regulatory T cells. TCRdb re-derived calls from the reads in MiXCR, one entry per CDR3 protein. The sample holds 60,000 to 70,000 distinct CDR3 sequences, almost 50% seen once. These receptors are not linked to any known antigen. Sequencing was carried out using cultured non-Tr1 T cells, either the whole culture or a sorted T cell fraction (not recorded which). These receptors all stem from a human donor in good health. The CDR3 runs from the conserved cysteine through the conserved F or W. For some rows the clone size is stated as once, few or many, or as a class when expanded; others skip it.

clone size,V gene,J gene,CDR3 protein
NA,TRBV20-1,TRBJ2-3,CSARAPGGTSLTDTQYF
NA,TRBV7-9,TRBJ2-1,CASSLATGQTNEQFF
few,TRBV27,TRBJ2-7,CASRNGQSYEQYF
NA,TRBV7-6,TRBJ1-6,CASSLKSGVFNSPLHF
few,TRBV15,TRBJ1-1,CATSQRTVNTEAFF
NA,TRBV7-2,TRBJ2-7,CASSLLGDTAYEQYF
NA,TRBV6-5,TRBJ2-7,CASSYSRGAPSGEQYF
NA,TRBV2,TRBJ1-3,CASVEHLLSTIYF
NA,TRBV5-1,TRBJ2-5,CASSLQSFEETQYF
NA,TRBV12-3/TRBV12-4,TRBJ2-6,CASSLSTGANVLTF
NA,TRBV2,TRBJ2-1,CASRGGLAGAAYNEQFF
few,TRBV2,TRBJ2-1,CASSEVLGDEQFF
many,TRBV4-3,TRBJ2-5,CASSQTGSKMETQYF
few,TRBV2,TRBJ2-3,CASRDRATDTQYF
NA,TRBV7-2,TRBJ1-1,CASSPSGPLNTEAFF
NA,TRBV7-8,TRBJ2-7,CASGPGGGLREQYF